What follows are 31 T cell receptor beta chains derived from one specimen sequenced in a study of blood T cell repertoires in COVID-19. Using immunoSEQ multiplex PCR, the repertoire was profiled, and TCRdb retains in-frame clones only, with some absent. In the table there are roughly 300,000 clones, approximately 86% of which are singletons. The sample taken for sequencing was peripheral blood. The receptors originated from a man aged 18 to 30 with active or convalescent COVID-19.

This rearrangement joins TRBV7-2 to TRBJ1-2; TRBD1 matches 7 bases. CDR1 is SGHTA and CDR2 is FQGNSA in the germline V gene. V trimming: 3 bases; J trimming: 4 bases; junction bases outside the gene matches: 2. The CDR3 is made up of 13 amino acids. In nucleotides, the CDR3 is TGTGCCAGCAGCTTGACAGGGTCCTATGGCTACACCTTC. It encodes CASSLTGSYGYTF.

This clone was picked up one time. The chain is built from TRBV6-5 and TRBJ1-2; D may be TRBD1 (5 bases). Germline CDR1 and CDR2: MNHEY and SVGAGI. The CDR3 is 14 amino acids. Trimming shortened V by 7 bases and J by 5 bases, and 17 bases separated the two germline ends. The CDR3 nucleotides read TGTGCCAGCACCTACGCGGGGGGGAATTATGGCTACACCTTC. This sequence encodes CASTYAGGNYGYTF.

The J gene is TRBJ2-7, the V gene TRBV3-1 (or the pseudogene TRBV3-2); weak D call: TRBD2 (6 bases). CDR3 length equals 15 residues. The V gene lost 2 bases and the J gene lost 2 bases, with 13 bases spanning the gap. From germline, CDR1 is LGHDT and CDR2 YNNKEL (reference sequence). Written as DNA, the CDR3 is TGTGCCAGCAGCCAATTTCGATGGGGGGCCTACGAGCAGTACTTC. As protein: CASSQFRWGAYEQYF.

V gene TRBV27 combines with J gene TRBJ1-2; 9 bases align to TRBD1. Germline loops: CDR1 MNHEY, CDR2 SMNVEV (reference sequence). CDR3 size: 13 residues. The V gene end was trimmed by 8 bases and the J gene end by 10 bases; junction bases not matched to a gene: 11. The CDR3 sequence is CASVKTGTGIYTF. The CDR3 bases are TGTGCCAGCGTAAAAACCGGGACAGGGATCTACACCTTC.

The V gene is TRBV6-4, the J gene TRBJ1-1; D is ambiguous. V gave up 2 bases and J gave up 1 base, with 5 bases separating them. The CDR3 is made up of 13 amino acids. Germline V gives CDR1 MRHNA, CDR2 SNTAGT. CDR3 residues: CASSDGRNTEAFF. The CDR3 region has the DNA TGTGCCAGCAGTGACGGGCGGAACACTGAAGCTTTCTTT.

The CDR3 region is CASSVGLPNEKLFF. CDR3 bases: TGTGCCAGCAGCGTAGGTCTTCCTAATGAAAAACTGTTTTTT. The V gene is TRBV9, the J gene TRBJ1-4; D uncertain. The CDR3 extends over 14 amino acids. Trimming removed 0 bases at V and 3 bases at J, with 6 bases between. CDR1 and CDR2 (germline): SGDLS, YYNGEE. Full variable domain (outside the CDR3, taken from reference TRBV9 and TRBJ1-4): DSGVTQTPKHLITATGQRVTLRCSPRSGDLSVYWYQQSLDQGLQFLIQYYNGEERAKGNILERFSAQQFPDLHSELNLSSLELGDSALYFCASSVGLPNEKLFFGSGTQLSVL.

This clone has just a few counts. V gene TRBV24-1 combines with J gene TRBJ1-2; 9 positions match TRBD1. This CDR3 is 14 amino acids long. V was pared by 4 bases and J by 7 bases, with 6 bases of the junction left unmatched. CDR1 and CDR2 (germline): KGHDR, SFDVKD. As DNA, the CDR3 is TGTGCCACCAGTGACCGGACAGGGGAGGCTGGCTACACCTTC. Protein product: CATSDRTGEAGYTF.

The V and J genes are TRBV4-1 and TRBJ2-3; TRBD1 matches at 7 bases. The germline V gene encodes CDR1 MGHRA and CDR2 YSYEKL. Germline trimming cut 2 bases from V and 2 bases from J; bases unmatched to any gene: 4. The CDR3 totals 15 residues. The CDR3 DNA reads TGCGCCAGCAGCCAACGACAGGGCCACACAGATACGCAGTATTTT. This codes for CASSQRQGHTDTQYF.

This chain connects TRBV12-5 to TRBJ1-1; D uncertain. Germline V gene data show CDR1 as LGHNT and CDR2 as FRNRAP. The CDR3 extends over 13 amino acids. The V and J ends lost 6 bases and 4 bases respectively, with 12 bases between them. The CDR3 DNA follows: TGTGCTAGTGGCCCCCCCGAGTTCACTGAAGCTTTCTTT. It encodes CASGPPEFTEAFF.

The chain couples TRBV7-9 to TRBJ1-4; D is possibly TRBD1 (5 bases). CDR3 length equals 18 residues. Germline CDR1 and CDR2: SEHNR and FQNEAQ (reference sequence). Trimming removed 7 bases from V and 0 bases from J, with 21 bases in between. Written as DNA, the CDR3 is TGTGCCAGCACCGGGGCGGCCTCCTTGGCCTCAACTAATGAAAAACTGTTTTTT. Its protein product is CASTGAASLASTNEKLFF.

The V and J genes are TRBV9 and TRBJ1-2; 8 bases line up with TRBD1. V lost 3 bases to trimming and J lost 6 bases; unmatched junction nucleotides: 4. Per germline, CDR1 SGDLS and CDR2 YYNGEE. CDR3 length: 13 amino acids. The CDR3 bases are TGTGCCAGCAGCGCGGACAGGGCGGATGGCTACACCTTC. Residues: CASSADRADGYTF.

The V gene is TRBV7-3, the J gene TRBJ2-3; 8 nucleotides agree with TRBD2. The CDR3 extends over 19 amino acids. The germline V gene encodes CDR1 SGHTA and CDR2 FQGTGA. V gave up 3 bases and J gave up 7 bases; unmatched junction bases: 21. The CDR3 reads CASSFVDPGPTGGTNTQYF. The CDR3 DNA follows: TGTGCCAGCAGCTTTGTCGACCCGGGCCCAACGGGGGGGACGAATACGCAGTATTTT.

This chain links TRBV25-1 with TRBJ2-7; D is perhaps TRBD1 (5 bases). The germline CDR1 and CDR2 sequences are MGHDK and SYGVNS. The V end lost 2 bases, the J end lost 6 bases, and 14 bases lay between the germline ends. This CDR3 contains 14 residues. CDR3 loop: CASSEISGFAEQYF. As DNA, the CDR3 is TGTGCCAGCAGTGAAATTTCAGGGTTCGCCGAGCAGTACTTC.

The chain joins TRBV14 to TRBJ1-2, with D unclear. The germline V and J ends were trimmed by 0 bases and 4 bases, with 12 bases remaining between them. Germline V lookup: CDR1 SGHDN, CDR2 FVKESK. This CDR3 is 15 amino acids long. The CDR3 loop reads CASSQDLGTAYGYTF. The CDR3 DNA reads as TGTGCCAGCAGCCAAGATCTCGGCACAGCCTATGGCTACACCTTC.

This clone was counted a few times. V usage is TRBV15 and J usage is TRBJ1-4, with D possibly being TRBD1 (5 bases). Trimming took off 1 base at V and 8 bases at J, with 20 bases between the two ends. Germline lookup yields CDR1 LNHNV and CDR2 YYDKDF (reference sequence). The CDR3 is 17 residues long. This CDR3 reads CATSRGPPRAAREKLFF. The CDR3 DNA is TGTGCCACCAGCAGAGGTCCCCCCAGGGCCGCCCGGGAAAAACTGTTTTTT.

The chain joins TRBV6-1 to TRBJ2-7; D gene unclear. The CDR3 is made up of 13 amino acids. Trimming cost V 3 bases and J 1 base, with 7 bases left between them. Germline V gives CDR1 MNHNS, CDR2 SASEGT. The chain's CDR3 is CASSETHSYEQYF. In nucleotides, the CDR3 is TGTGCCAGCAGTGAGACACATTCCTACGAGCAGTACTTC.

This clone appeared a few times. The gene calls are TRBV7-8 and TRBJ2-1; 9 bases match TRBD1. The CDR3 runs 16 residues. V gave up 0 bases and J gave up 6 bases; unmatched junction bases: 6. Germline CDR1 SGHVS, CDR2 FQNEAQ. Here the CDR3 DNA reads TGTGCCAGCAGCTTAGCGGGACAGGGAAGCTTCAATGAGCAGTTCTTC. It is translated as CASSLAGQGSFNEQFF.

The chain recombines TRBV5-1 with TRBJ1-4; TRBD1 agrees at 7 bases. The V segment lost 4 bases and the J segment 12 bases; nucleotides outside the gene matches: 9. The germline gives CDR1 SGHRS, CDR2 YFSETQ. The CDR3 runs 13 residues. CDR3: CASSGEQGDELFF. The CDR3 nucleotides read TGCGCCAGCAGCGGAGAGCAGGGGGATGAACTGTTTTTT.

The chain uses TRBV15 and TRBJ2-5, with unresolved D. The CDR3 consists of 14 residues. V was cut by 3 bases and J by 1 base, with 9 bases left in between. Germline V gene lookup returns CDR1 LNHNV and CDR2 YYDKDF (reference sequence). The CDR3 DNA reads as TGTGCCACCAGCAGGGGTGGCGGCCAAGAGACCCAGTACTTC. The encoded protein is CATSRGGGQETQYF.

The chain links TRBV19 to TRBJ2-1; 8 nucleotides match TRBD1. J gave up 8 bases and V 7 bases, and 7 bases lay outside the gene matches. The CDR3 contains 13 residues. CDR1 is LNHDA and CDR2 is SQIVND in the germline V gene (reference sequence). CDR3: CASTQGGWDEQFF. The DNA for the CDR3 is TGTGCCAGTACACAGGGGGGTTGGGATGAGCAGTTCTTC.

The chain employs TRBV3-1 (or the pseudogene TRBV3-2) and TRBJ2-7; 8 positions agree with TRBD2. The CDR3 extends over 15 amino acids. J was trimmed by 2 bases and V by 4 bases; bases with no gene match: 7. CDR1 is LGHDT and CDR2 is YNNKEL in the germline V gene (reference sequence). The CDR3: CASSPGLGGAYEQYF. The CDR3 coding sequence is TGTGCCAGCAGCCCGGGACTAGGAGGGGCCTACGAGCAGTACTTC.

J is TRBJ2-1 and V is TRBV5-1; 8 positions match TRBD1. Trimming took 0 bases from V and 0 from J; bases not matched to a gene: 11. The CDR3 consists of 19 residues. Per germline, CDR1 SGHRS and CDR2 YFSETQ. The DNA of the CDR3 is TGCGCCAGCAGCTTGGCTCCGGGACAGGCTACCAGCTCCTACAATGAGCAGTTCTTC. Protein product: CASSLAPGQATSSYNEQFF.

CDR3 protein: CASSEAVPQTGVNGYTF. CDR3 nucleotide sequence: TGTGCCAGCAGTGAAGCGGTTCCTCAGACAGGGGTTAATGGCTACACCTTC. The V and J genes are TRBV2 and TRBJ1-2; 8 positions match TRBD1. V was clipped by 0 bases and J by 6 bases; unmatched bases: 12. Per germline, CDR1 SNHLY and CDR2 FYNNEI. This CDR3 is built from 17 residues.

The CDR3 DNA reads TGTGCCAGCAGCTCGACGGGGGGACATCCTGAAAAACTGTTTTTT. It yields the protein CASSSTGGHPEKLFF. This chain uses TRBV14 with TRBJ1-4; possible D gene TRBD1, 6 bases. V was clipped by 5 bases and J by 7 bases, with 17 bases between them. The CDR3 length is 15 residues. Germline lookup yields CDR1 SGHDN and CDR2 FVKESK.

This chain links TRBV7-2 with TRBJ1-1, with D possibly TRBD1 on 6 matching bases. This CDR3 comprises 15 residues. Germline lookup yields CDR1 SGHTA and CDR2 FQGNSA. V lost 5 bases and J lost 2, with 15 bases in between. The CDR3 DNA reads as TGTGCCAGCAGCCGGAGGGGGGGTGAAAACACTGAAGCTTTCTTT. Protein product: CASSRRGGENTEAFF.

The chain couples TRBV21-1 to TRBJ2-3; the D call of TRBD2 is as the table states it, not checked on the DNA. TRBV21-1 is a pseudogene segment. The CDR3 has 13 amino acids. CDR3 loop: CATQRFSSHTQYF. As DNA, the CDR3 is TGTGCCACCCAGCGCTTTAGCAGCCATACGCAGTATTTT.

Comments on this clone: Other DNA sequences in this sample translate to the same CDR3. The chain joins TRBV9 to TRBJ2-7; a possible D gene is TRBD1 (6 bases). Trimming pared 0 bases from V and 0 bases from J, leaving 10 bases between. The CDR3 runs 15 residues. The germline V gene has CDR1 SGDLS and CDR2 YYNGEE. The CDR3, as DNA: TGTGCCAGCAGCGTAGGTGGGGGCCTCTCCTACGAGCAGTACTTC. Amino acids: CASSVGGGLSYEQYF. The full variable domain, rest sourced from reference TRBV9 and TRBJ2-7, is DSGVTQTPKHLITATGQRVTLRCSPRSGDLSVYWYQQSLDQGLQFLIQYYNGEERAKGNILERFSAQQFPDLHSELNLSSLELGDSALYFCASSVGGGLSYEQYFGPGTRLTVT.

This chain links TRBV18 with TRBJ2-2; D is ambiguous. In germline, CDR1 is KGHSH, CDR2 LQKENI. The CDR3 length is 14 residues. Trimming took 4 bases from V and 1 from J, leaving 7 bases between them. The CDR3 here is CASSLRMNTGELFF. The CDR3 nucleotides read TGTGCCAGCTCACTGAGGATGAACACCGGGGAGCTGTTTTTT.

The V call is TRBV27, the J call TRBJ2-1; D possibly corresponds to TRBD1 (5 bases). CDR1 and CDR2 (germline): MNHEY, SMNVEV (reference sequence). V lost 6 bases and J 12 bases, leaving 21 bases between the germline ends. This CDR3 region has 14 residues. The CDR3 sequence is CASRGREDWLGQFF. The CDR3 region has the DNA TGTGCCAGCAGAGGCAGGGAAGATTGGTTAGGGCAGTTCTTC.

The V and J genes are TRBV4-3 and TRBJ2-1; 12 nucleotides agree with TRBD1. V lost 0 bases, J lost 8 bases, and 11 bases stayed unmatched. Germline lookup yields CDR1 LGHNA and CDR2 YSLEER. This CDR3 contains 18 residues. DNA of the CDR3: TGCGCCAGCAGCCAAGATAGTAGGGGACAGGGGGCGCGGGATGAGCAGTTCTTC. Translation gives CASSQDSRGQGARDEQFF.

The chain employs TRBV25-1 and TRBJ2-3, with 12 bases that match TRBD2. This CDR3 spans 18 amino acids. V gave up 4 bases and J gave up 0 bases; unmatched junction bases: 8. Per germline, CDR1 MGHDK and CDR2 SYGVNS. The CDR3 spells CASSALRLAGESTDTQYF. DNA for the CDR3: TGTGCCAGCAGTGCTCTAAGACTAGCGGGGGAGAGCACAGATACGCAGTATTTT.